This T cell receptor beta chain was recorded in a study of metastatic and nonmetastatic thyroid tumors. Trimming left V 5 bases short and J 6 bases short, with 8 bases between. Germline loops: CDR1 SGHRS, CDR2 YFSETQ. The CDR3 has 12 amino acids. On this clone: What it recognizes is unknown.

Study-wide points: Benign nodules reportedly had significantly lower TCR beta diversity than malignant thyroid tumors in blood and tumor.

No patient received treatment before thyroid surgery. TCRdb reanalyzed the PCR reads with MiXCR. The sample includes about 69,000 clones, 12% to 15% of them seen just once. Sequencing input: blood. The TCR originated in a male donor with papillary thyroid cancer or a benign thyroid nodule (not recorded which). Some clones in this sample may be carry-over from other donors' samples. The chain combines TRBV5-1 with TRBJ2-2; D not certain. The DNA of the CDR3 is TGCGCCAGCAGGGACGGTTCCGGGGAGCTGTTTTTT. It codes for CASRDGSGELFF.